This T cell receptor beta chain was obtained from a study of shared clonotypes between healthy human individuals. Across the whole study: The composition of the donors was a couple of women and a few men aged 18 to 49. CD4 naive and CD4 memory each took three plates per donor, while CD8 naive took two and CD8 memory one.

A word on this clone: Its specificity is not known.

Clones were read by immunoSEQ multiplex PCR, and TCRdb kept only the in-frame ones, dropping some. The sample contains approximately 1,500,000 clones, around 98% of which appear only once. Overall study findings and caveats: Sampling involved blood alone; tissue repertoires likely differ.

Germline CDR1 and CDR2: SGHRS and YFSETQ. The CDR3 is made up of 16 amino acids. With V trimmed by 4 bases and J by 4 bases, 6 bases remained unmatched. The receptor comes from a man aged 25 to 40 in good health. The J gene is TRBJ2-1, the V gene TRBV5-1, with 12 bases identical to TRBD2. Sequencing used naive CD4+ T cells sorted from blood. The subset was: CD45RA+ positively selected. The CDR3 region has the DNA TGCGCCAGCAGCACAGGGACTAGCGGGCCTTACAATGAGCAGTTCTTC. Translating gives CASSTGTSGPYNEQFF.